This T cell receptor beta chain is drawn from a study of CD8+ T cells in alopecia areata. As to this clone: Its target is not known.

Extracted RNA was reverse transcribed, and the resulting cDNA served as sequencing template. Clones were read by immunoSEQ multiplex PCR, and TCRdb kept only the in-frame ones, dropping some. The sample carries some 190,000 clones, more than 60% recorded once. The V and J ends lost 2 bases and 6 bases respectively, with 10 bases between them. The CDR3 covers 13 residues. Germline values: CDR1 LNHNV, CDR2 YYDKDF (reference sequence). Points from the study as a whole: Tofacitinib significantly lowered scalp clonality and expanded CD8+ clones among the top 100.

The treatment was: oral pan-JAK inhibitor, 5-10 mg twice daily. Samples from alopecia areata patients were lesional scalp punch biopsies and peripheral blood. The chain employs TRBV15 and TRBJ1-2; D remains ambiguous. Sequences were derived from CD4+ T cells sorted from blood, sampled at week 44, from a patient treated with tofacitinib. This receptor was identified in a human donor with alopecia areata. Here the CDR3 reads CATSRPLRDGYTF. The CDR3 DNA reads TGTGCCACCAGCAGACCCCTTCGGGATGGCTACACCTTC.